These 18 T cell receptor beta chains came from one sample sequenced in a study of OX40 agonist ivuxolimab in advanced cancers. The library was built by means of the immunoSEQ multiplex PCR assay. TCRdb holds this immuneACCESS table with in-frame rearrangements only. Some clones are missing; in checked studies, unresolved V genes explain under half, and the rest has no known cause. The sample table contains 40,000 to 50,000 clones; only one count was recorded for approximately 90% of them. Around 48% of the sample rests with the top ten. The source material was CD4+ or CD8+ T cells sorted from blood, sampled in a trial of the OX40 agonist ivuxolimab. These receptors were taken from an adult with an advanced solid tumor such as melanoma, head and neck, liver or kidney cancer.

This chain links TRBV5-8 with TRBJ2-7; D gene uncertain. The germline V gene has CDR1 SGHTS and CDR2 YDEGEE. The V end lost 1 base, the J end lost 2 bases, and 10 bases lay between the germline ends. CDR3 length: 14 amino acids. The CDR3 nucleotides are TGTGCCAGCAGCTTGTCCCAGCCGACCTACGAGCAGTACTTC. Protein sequence: CASSLSQPTYEQYF.

This sequence joins TRBV6-6 and TRBJ2-7; D remains ambiguous. There are 13 residues in the CDR3. From germline, CDR1 is MNHNY and CDR2 SVGAGI (reference sequence). Deletions cut 3 bases from V and 4 bases from J, with 10 bases between. CDR3 loop: CASSYGRFYEQYF. For the CDR3, the DNA is TGTGCCAGCAGTTATGGCAGGTTTTACGAGCAGTACTTC.

J is TRBJ2-2 and V is TRBV28; TRBD1 aligns across 10 bases. From germline, CDR1 is MDHEN and CDR2 SYDVKM. J was trimmed by 4 bases and V by 8 bases; bases with no gene match: 10. This CDR3 has 16 amino acids. CDR3 residues: CASADRGRAGTGELFF. In nucleotides, the CDR3 is TGTGCCAGCGCGGACAGGGGGAGGGCAGGCACCGGGGAGCTGTTTTTT.

The count of this clone is one. The rearrangement links TRBV7-2 to TRBJ1-6, with TRBD1 as a possible D gene (6 bases). The CDR3 is 19 amino acids. Trimming cost V 4 bases and J 4 bases, with 23 bases left between them. Germline V gives CDR1 SGHTA, CDR2 FQGNSA. The CDR3 spells CASSYTLPAGVSYNSPLHF. CDR3 DNA sequence: TGTGCCAGCAGCTACACCCTGCCCGCAGGGGTATCTTATAATTCACCCCTCCACTTT.

The rearrangement links TRBV13 to TRBJ1-3; 7 nucleotides line up with TRBD1. The trim removed 1 base at V and 3 bases at J, leaving 3 bases unmatched. This CDR3 contains 15 residues. Germline loops: CDR1 PRHDT, CDR2 FYEKMQ (reference sequence). CDR3 DNA sequence: TGTGCCAGCAGCTTAGAAGGGACAGTTGGAAACACCATATATTTT. This translates into CASSLEGTVGNTIYF.

The rearrangement links TRBV27 to TRBJ1-6; D is unresolved. V was clipped by 6 bases and J by 5 bases, with 11 bases between them. CDR1 is MNHEY, CDR2 SMNVEV, per germline (reference sequence). The CDR3 runs to 14 residues. CDR3: CASSPDGNNSPLHF. As DNA, the CDR3 is TGTGCCAGCAGCCCGGACGGTAATAATTCACCCCTCCACTTT.

CDR3 sequence: CASSAFYGGGELFF. The CDR3 bases are TGTGCCAGCAGCGCCTTTTACGGGGGCGGGGAGCTGTTTTTT. V usage is TRBV6-4 and J usage is TRBJ2-2, with D tentatively TRBD2 (6 bases). V lost 6 bases and J lost 7, with 15 bases in between. Germline values: CDR1 MRHNA, CDR2 SNTAGT. CDR3 length: 14 amino acids.

This clone appeared once. The chain carries TRBV7-9 and TRBJ2-7, with 8 positions matching TRBD1. The CDR3 spans 13 residues. Germline V gives CDR1 SEHNR, CDR2 FQNEAQ (reference sequence). The V and J ends lost 5 bases and 3 bases, in that order; junction bases with no gene match: 3. The CDR3 region is CASSIGTGYEQYF. The CDR3 bases are TGTGCCAGCAGCATCGGGACAGGCTACGAGCAGTACTTC.

The genes are TRBV6-6 and TRBJ1-5, with TRBD1 matching 7 bases. The CDR3 totals 13 residues. Trimming cost V 8 bases and J 10 bases; bases outside gene matches: 11. In germline, CDR1 is MNHNY, CDR2 SVGAGI (reference sequence). The CDR3 DNA is TGTGCCAGCCAGGAGACAGGGTATAGTCCCCAGCATTTT. Translation: CASQETGYSPQHF.

J is TRBJ2-5 and V is TRBV4-3; TRBD2 agrees at 7 bases. Germline lookup yields CDR1 LGHNA and CDR2 YSLEER. The CDR3 sequence is 17 residues long. The V gene end was trimmed by 0 bases and the J gene end by 4 bases; junction bases not matched to a gene: 11. In nucleotides, the CDR3 is TGCGCCAGCAGCCAAGACCCCGGTGGATGGGGGGGAGAGACCCAGTACTTC. Its translation: CASSQDPGGWGGETQYF.

The chain combines TRBV28 with TRBJ2-1, with 8 bases that match TRBD2. Trimming removed 6 bases from V and 1 base from J; junction bases left unmatched: 2. Germline V gene lookup returns CDR1 MDHEN and CDR2 SYDVKM. CDR3 length equals 14 residues. The CDR3 is CASSPGGSYNEQFF. In DNA form, the CDR3 reads TGTGCCAGCAGCCCGGGGGGGTCCTACAATGAGCAGTTCTTC.

The CDR3 loop reads CASSQAKGLNTGELFF. The CDR3 DNA reads TGCGCCAGCAGCCAAGCTAAGGGACTGAACACCGGGGAGCTGTTTTTT. V and J are TRBV4-3 and TRBJ2-2; possible D gene TRBD2, 6 bases. The V gene lost 1 base and the J gene lost 1 base, with 10 bases spanning the gap. Germline CDR1 LGHNA, CDR2 YSLEER. The CDR3 loop spans 16 amino acids.

This chain uses TRBV7-9 with TRBJ2-7; 8 bases line up with TRBD1. The CDR3 is 12 residues long. Germline CDR1 is SEHNR and CDR2 is FQNEAQ (reference sequence). J lost 7 bases, V lost 5 bases, and 4 bases had no gene match. CDR3 sequence reads: CASSQGAVEQYF. The CDR3 nucleotides read TGTGCCAGCAGCCAGGGGGCGGTGGAGCAGTACTTC.

The V and J genes are TRBV7-2 and TRBJ2-7; D not certain. V shed 4 bases and J shed 2 bases, with 6 bases lying between them. The germline CDR1 and CDR2 sequences are SGHTA and FQGNSA. The CDR3 totals 12 residues. CDR3 sequence reads: CASSYPAYEQYF. The CDR3 region has the DNA TGTGCCAGCAGCTACCCTGCCTACGAGCAGTACTTC.

J is TRBJ1-2 and V is TRBV4-3; D not resolved. CDR1 and CDR2 from the germline V gene are LGHNA and YSLEER. V lost 1 base and J 0 bases, leaving 12 bases between the germline ends. The CDR3 length is 16 residues. The CDR3, as DNA: TGCGCCAGCAGCCAAGGGACCCGGGGAACTAACTATGGCTACACCTTC. Translation: CASSQGTRGTNYGYTF.

The J gene is TRBJ2-7, the V gene TRBV19; TRBD2 matches at 7 bases. J lost 5 bases, V lost 5 bases, and 18 bases had no gene match. The CDR3 covers 17 residues. In germline, CDR1 is LNHDA, CDR2 SQIVND (reference sequence). Here the CDR3 reads CASSYDPAGGLTDEQYF. The CDR3 DNA reads TGTGCCAGTAGTTACGACCCTGCTGGGGGACTAACTGACGAGCAGTACTTC.

Remarks on this clone: Other DNA sequences from this sample encode an identical CDR3 as well. The rearrangement uses TRBV6-5 and TRBJ1-5, with a possible D match to TRBD1 (5 bases). This CDR3 comprises 13 residues. Per germline, CDR1 MNHEY and CDR2 SVGAGI. Trimming took 5 bases from V and 1 from J, leaving 6 bases between them. CDR3 loop: CASSRGSNQPQHF. CDR3 nucleotides: TGTGCCAGCAGTCGGGGGAGCAATCAGCCCCAGCATTTT.

This chain joins TRBV7-2 and TRBJ2-1; 7 bases agree with TRBD2. The CDR3 runs to 14 residues. V lost 5 bases and J lost 9; bases outside the gene matches: 10. CDR1 is SGHTA, CDR2 FQGNSA, per germline. As DNA, the CDR3 is TGTGCCAGCAGCGAACCCGGGACTAAGGTTGAGCAGTTCTTC. This gives the protein CASSEPGTKVEQFF.